A few counts support the clone carrying this TCR beta chain. The entry originates in a study of T-cell memory formation after mild COVID-19. Study summary: TCR clusters were mostly donor specific.

V was shortened by 6 bases and J by 5 bases, with 13 bases between the two germline ends. The CDR3 sequence is 13 residues long. The V gene's germline CDR1 is SNHLY and CDR2 FYNNEI. TCRdb analysed the 5' RACE reads with MiXCR anew, one entry per CDR3 protein. The sample carries about 390,000 distinct CDR3 sequences, about 16% recorded once. The clonotype comes from a man younger than 35 who had mild COVID-19 (a few samples of this study predate the infection). Cell type and time point are not known. Sequences were obtained from PBMCs or a T cell subset sorted from them (not recorded which). This chain uses TRBV2 with TRBJ1-2, with a tentative D call TRBD1 (6 bases). CDR3 protein: CASSLRTAYGYTF. The CDR3 nucleotides are TGTGCCAGCAGCCTCCGGACAGCATATGGCTACACCTTC. Looking up the rest from reference TRBV2 and TRBJ1-2 gives the full variable domain: EPEVTQTPSHQVTQMGQEVILRCVPISNHLYFYWYRQILGQKVEFLVSFYNNEISEKSEIFDDQFSVERPDGSNFTLKIRSTKLEDSAMYFCASSLRTAYGYTFGSGTRLTVV.